This T cell receptor beta chain came from a study of cytomegalovirus exposure and HLA in healthy donors. Study outcomes and limitations: Within an earlier analysis, most TCR beta V segments proved productive either about 87% or about 30% of the time.

The junction had 1 base not matched to a gene; V was cut back by 4 bases and J by 4 bases. Germline V gene sequence: CDR1 SEHNR, CDR2 FQNEAQ (reference sequence). This CDR3 region has 15 residues. This clone was counted only a few times. Its specificity is not known. PCR was performed using 60 Vbeta and 13 Jbeta primers. Clones were read by immunoSEQ multiplex PCR, and TCRdb kept only the in-frame ones, dropping some. The sample holds about 87,000 clones, approximately 7.7% seen once. Sequences were obtained from PBMCs. This clonotype originated in a man aged 45-65 years in good health and CMV-seronegative. The chain combines TRBV7-9 with TRBJ2-3, with 14 bases identical to TRBD2. DNA of the CDR3: TGTGCCAGCAGCTCGGGACTAGCGGGAGCAGATACGCAGTATTTT. As protein: CASSSGLAGADTQYF.